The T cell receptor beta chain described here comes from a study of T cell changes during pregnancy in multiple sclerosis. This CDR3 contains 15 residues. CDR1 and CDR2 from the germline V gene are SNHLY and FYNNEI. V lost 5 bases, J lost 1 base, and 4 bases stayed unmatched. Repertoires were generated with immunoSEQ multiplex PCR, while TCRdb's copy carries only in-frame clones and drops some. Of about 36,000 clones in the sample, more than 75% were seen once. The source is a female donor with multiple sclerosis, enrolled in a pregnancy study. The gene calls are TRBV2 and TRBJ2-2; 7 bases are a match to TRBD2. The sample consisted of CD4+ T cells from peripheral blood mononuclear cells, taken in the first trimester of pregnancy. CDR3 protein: CASSWDYENTGELFF. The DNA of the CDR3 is TGTGCCAGCAGTTGGGACTACGAGAACACCGGGGAGCTGTTTTTT.